This T cell receptor (beta chain) was sequenced in a study of blood T cells in healthy people across ages. At the level of the study: When template switching was applied, about one barcoded beta molecule was captured per two T cells.

Per germline, CDR1 DFQATT and CDR2 SNEGSKA (reference sequence). Trimming left V 0 bases short and J 0 bases short, with 5 bases between. The CDR3 contains 14 residues. Primed by a sample-barcoded 5' primer and a J-beta primer mix, a second PCR proceeded for about 6 to 11 cycles. With 12 random nucleotides, a template-switch adaptor tagged each individual cDNA molecule. Each CDR3 protein is one row after TCRdb ran MiXCR on the 5' RACE reads. The sample includes around 650,000 distinct CDR3 sequences, about 43% seen only once; the top ten take about 30%. This chain links TRBV20-1 with TRBJ1-4; D call uncertain. The sequenced sample consisted of blood. The TCR comes from a man at least 80 years old in good health. Here the CDR3 DNA reads TGCAGTGCTAGAGAGGCTGCAACTAATGAAAAACTGTTTTTT. Its protein product is CSAREAATNEKLFF.